The 14 T cell receptor beta chains listed next were all sequenced from one sample in a study of shared clonotypes between healthy human individuals. CD8 cells regarded as naive lacked CD45RO, were positively chosen for CCR7, and omitted terminally differentiated effector memory CD45RA+ cells. Clones were sequenced by immunoSEQ multiplex PCR, and TCRdb holds only the in-frame ones, with some missing. The repertoire includes millions of clones, 93% of them detected once, and more than 1.5% sits in the top ten. Sequencing was done on a sample of naive CD8+ T cells from PBMCs. The receptor set was obtained from a man between 18 and 35 years old in good health. Some clones in this sample may be carry-over from other donors' samples.

The gene calls are TRBV11-3 and TRBJ2-3; unclear D gene. Germline V lookup: CDR1 SGHNT, CDR2 YENEEA. V was trimmed by 3 bases and J by 0 bases, leaving 4 bases between them. The CDR3 is 13 residues long. For the CDR3, the DNA is TGTGCCAGCAGCTTTGATAGCACAGATACGCAGTATTTT. Translation gives CASSFDSTDTQYF.

The V and J genes are TRBV27 and TRBJ2-7, with TRBD1 matching over 7 bases. V shed 3 bases, J shed 7 bases, and the junction held 6 bases outside the gene matches. The CDR3 loop spans 13 amino acids. The germline CDR1 and CDR2 sequences are MNHEY and SMNVEV (reference sequence). CDR3 loop: CASSLTGNGEQYF. Here the CDR3 DNA reads TGTGCCAGCAGTTTGACAGGGAATGGGGAGCAGTACTTC.

Only one count was recorded for this clone. V and J are TRBV27 and TRBJ2-5; D call uncertain. CDR3 length: 15 residues. Trimming took 0 bases from V and 6 from J, leaving 14 bases between them. Per the germline V gene, CDR1 is MNHEY and CDR2 is SMNVEV (reference sequence). The CDR3 sequence: CASSLSFGPIQTQYF. The DNA for the CDR3 is TGTGCCAGCAGTTTATCCTTCGGGCCAATTCAGACCCAGTACTTC.

This sequence joins TRBV30 and TRBJ2-5; 10 bases fit TRBD1. Trimming removed 5 bases from V and 5 bases from J; junction bases left unmatched: 5. Germline V gene sequence: CDR1 GTSNPN, CDR2 SVGIG (reference sequence). The CDR3 runs to 13 residues. CDR3 DNA: TGTGCCTGGGGGACAGGGGTTTTGGAGACCCAGTACTTC. Its protein is CAWGTGVLETQYF.

This clone was seen only a few times. The rearrangement joins TRBV7-9 to TRBJ1-1, with D perhaps TRBD1 (5 bases). CDR3 length: 12 residues. The V end lost 7 bases, the J end lost 5 bases, and 11 bases lay between the germline ends. Per the germline V gene, CDR1 is SEHNR and CDR2 is FQNEAQ (reference sequence). The CDR3 region is CASTGGGTEAFF. The CDR3 coding sequence is TGTGCCAGCACCGGTGGGGGAACTGAAGCTTTCTTT.

This clone appeared a few times. This chain connects TRBV19 to TRBJ1-4; D unclear. Germline CDR1 LNHDA, CDR2 SQIVND (reference sequence). V lost 3 bases to trimming and J lost 0 bases, with 8 bases between them. CDR3 length: 15 amino acids. For the CDR3, the DNA is TGTGCCAGTAGTATCGCAGTTGCAACTAATGAAAAACTGTTTTTT. Protein: CASSIAVATNEKLFF.

This clone has just one count. The CDR3 DNA is TGTGCCACCAGCCGACAGAAGGGTTGGGACGGTGGCTACACCTTC. It translates to CATSRQKGWDGGYTF. The chain recombines TRBV15 with TRBJ1-2; D possibly corresponds to TRBD1 (5 bases). Germline assignment: CDR1 LNHNV and CDR2 YYDKDF (reference sequence). Trimming pared 5 bases from V and 7 bases from J, leaving 20 bases between. The CDR3 runs 15 residues.

The rearrangement uses TRBV5-1 and TRBJ1-3, with 7 positions matching TRBD1. V lost 0 bases to trimming and J lost 14 bases; unmatched junction nucleotides: 5. The CDR3 loop spans 12 amino acids. Per germline, CDR1 SGHRS and CDR2 YFSETQ. CDR3 amino acids: CASSLVGGPLYF. The CDR3 DNA reads TGCGCCAGCAGCTTGGTAGGGGGCCCCTTATATTTT.

V gene TRBV28 combines with J gene TRBJ1-5; the match to TRBD1 covers 9 bases. V was pared by 6 bases and J by 6 bases, with 18 bases of the junction left unmatched. CDR1 and CDR2 from the germline V gene are MDHEN and SYDVKM. The CDR3 has 18 amino acids. The CDR3 reads CASSQLRTGVEDSQPQHF. CDR3 bases: TGTGCCAGCAGCCAACTTCGGACAGGGGTGGAGGATAGTCAGCCCCAGCATTTT.

The chain links TRBV27 to TRBJ1-5, with 9 positions matching TRBD1. V lost 6 bases and J lost 4; bases outside the gene matches: 7. The CDR3 length is 15 residues. Germline loops: CDR1 MNHEY, CDR2 SMNVEV (reference sequence). The CDR3 DNA sequence: TGTGCCAGCAGCCTACAGGGGGCGGCAAATCAGCCCCAGCATTTT. It yields the protein CASSLQGAANQPQHF.

The rearrangement joins TRBV19 to TRBJ1-1; D unclear. The germline gives CDR1 LNHDA, CDR2 SQIVND (reference sequence). The CDR3 sequence is 18 residues long. The V and J ends lost 5 bases and 1 base respectively, with 23 bases between them. For the CDR3, the DNA is TGTGCCAGTAGTTCCCCGGCCGAGGTTTGGCTTTGGAACACTGAAGCTTTCTTT. It specifies CASSSPAEVWLWNTEAFF.

A remark on this clone: Other nucleotide sequences in the sample specify the same CDR3. The chain has TRBV28 and TRBJ2-7; the match to TRBD1 covers 8 bases. The CDR3 is 14 amino acids. V lost 2 bases, J lost 3 bases, and 3 bases stayed unmatched. The germline gives CDR1 MDHEN, CDR2 SYDVKM. CDR3 nucleotide sequence: TGTGCCAGCAGTTTAGGTGGGACAGGCTACGAGCAGTACTTC. This sequence encodes CASSLGGTGYEQYF.

A note on this clone: Distinct nucleotide sequences in the sample also encode this CDR3. The rearrangement joins TRBV27 to TRBJ1-5; possibly TRBD1 for D (5 bases). Trimming pared 1 base from V and 6 bases from J, leaving 10 bases between. The CDR3 extends over 14 amino acids. Germline-derived CDR1 and CDR2 are MNHEY and SMNVEV (reference sequence). In nucleotides, the CDR3 is TGTGCCAGCAGTTTATGGGGGGGTACTCAGCCCCAGCATTTT. It codes for CASSLWGGTQPQHF.

The chain uses TRBV27 and TRBJ2-3; 7 bases align to TRBD1. The ends lost 7 bases at V and 4 bases at J; junction bases unmatched: 8. Germline assignment: CDR1 MNHEY and CDR2 SMNVEV (reference sequence). The length of the CDR3 is 14 residues. In DNA, the CDR3 is TGTGCCAGCACCAAAACAGGGGCCGCAGATACGCAGTATTTT. Amino acid sequence: CASTKTGAADTQYF.